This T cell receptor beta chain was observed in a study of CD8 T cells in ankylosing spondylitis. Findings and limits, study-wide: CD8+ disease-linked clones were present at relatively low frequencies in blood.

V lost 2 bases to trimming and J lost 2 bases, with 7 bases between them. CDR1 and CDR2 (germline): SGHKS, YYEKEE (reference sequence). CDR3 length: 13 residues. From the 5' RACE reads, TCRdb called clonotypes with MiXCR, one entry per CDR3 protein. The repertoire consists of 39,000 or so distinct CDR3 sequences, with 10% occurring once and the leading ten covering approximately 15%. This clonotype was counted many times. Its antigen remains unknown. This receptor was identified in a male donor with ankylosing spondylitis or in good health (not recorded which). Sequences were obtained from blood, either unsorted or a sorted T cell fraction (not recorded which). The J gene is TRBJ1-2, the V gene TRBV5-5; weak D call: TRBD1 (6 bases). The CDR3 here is CASSLGGNYGYTF. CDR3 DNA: TGTGCCAGCAGCTTAGGGGGGAACTATGGCTACACCTTC.